Listed below are T cell receptor beta chains from one sample, sequenced in a study of cytomegalovirus exposure and HLA in healthy donors. Measured with immunoSEQ multiplex PCR; TCRdb has only the in-frame clones, and not every one. The sample lists approximately 140,000 clones, 80% to 85% occurring once. Sequencing used PBMCs. These receptors were obtained from a male donor in good health and CMV-seropositive. CDR3s include the opening cysteine and the closing phenylalanine or tryptophan. Fields, in order: V gene, J gene, CDR3 protein.

v_gene: TRBV27
j_gene: TRBJ2-1
CDR3aa: CASSLSNGGNEQFF

v_gene: TRBV2
j_gene: TRBJ1-2
CDR3aa: CASSGQDYGYTF

v_gene: TRBV18
j_gene: TRBJ2-7
CDR3aa: CASSSILLAGGTYEQYF

v_gene: TRBV28
j_gene: TRBJ2-5
CDR3aa: CASTSLVLAGGKEETQYF

v_gene: TRBV12-5
j_gene: TRBJ2-6
CDR3aa: CASGTSGANVLTF

v_gene: TRBV7-2
j_gene: TRBJ2-7
CDR3aa: CASSPLGTGSYEQYF

v_gene: TRBV27
j_gene: TRBJ2-7
CDR3aa: CASRVRAMEDSYEQYF

v_gene: TRBV27
j_gene: TRBJ2-7
CDR3aa: CASSSGTGGLYEQYF

v_gene: TRBV27
j_gene: TRBJ2-1
CDR3aa: CASSFGLAGSVEQFF

v_gene: TRBV6-1
j_gene: TRBJ1-4
CDR3aa: CASSKEGAEKLFF

v_gene: TRBV4-1
j_gene: TRBJ1-5
CDR3aa: CASSQARLGRPGNQPQHF

v_gene: TRBV6-1
j_gene: TRBJ1-1
CDR3aa: CASSANPGLISVTEAFF

v_gene: TRBV18
j_gene: TRBJ2-1
CDR3aa: CASSPFGATGTTYNEQFF

v_gene: TRBV6-5
j_gene: TRBJ2-2
CDR3aa: CASSYSGGRAGELFF

v_gene: TRBV15
j_gene: TRBJ1-4
CDR3aa: CATSRRSGWENEKLFF

v_gene: TRBV4-1
j_gene: TRBJ1-2
CDR3aa: CASSQESHFPLGYTF

v_gene: TRBV27
j_gene: TRBJ2-3
CDR3aa: CASSLGSPTFAMMYF

v_gene: TRBV4-3
j_gene: TRBJ2-5
CDR3aa: CASSPERGETQYF

v_gene: TRBV4-3
j_gene: TRBJ1-1
CDR3aa: CASSLPGARGMDTEAFF

v_gene: TRBV29-1
j_gene: TRBJ2-2
CDR3aa: CSVTSGSTNTGELFF

v_gene: TRBV5-4
j_gene: TRBJ2-1
CDR3aa: CASNSGLAINEQFF

v_gene: TRBV19
j_gene: TRBJ2-7
CDR3aa: CASSRVGSNYEQYF

v_gene: TRBV9
j_gene: TRBJ1-1
CDR3aa: CASRAGSTFGEAFF

v_gene: TRBV10-1
j_gene: TRBJ1-1
CDR3aa: CASSFNRDTEAFF

v_gene: TRBV5-1
j_gene: TRBJ2-5
CDR3aa: CASSLGVRQETQYF

v_gene: TRBV15
j_gene: TRBJ2-7
CDR3aa: CATSMRRGGSYEQYF

v_gene: TRBV27
j_gene: TRBJ2-7
CDR3aa: CASSLSGLAGGSYEQYF

v_gene: TRBV4-1
j_gene: NA
CDR3aa: CASSNGQGYEQYF

v_gene: TRBV7-9
j_gene: TRBJ2-7
CDR3aa: CASSLGTGRGSYEQYF

v_gene: TRBV28
j_gene: TRBJ2-1
CDR3aa: CASSLLESRPPNEQFF